This passage covers 31 T cell receptor beta chains from one sample sequenced in a study of blood T cell repertoires in COVID-19. Clones were sequenced by immunoSEQ multiplex PCR, and TCRdb holds only the in-frame ones, with some missing. The table includes under 200,000 clones, around 87% detected once. The material sequenced was peripheral blood. These TCRs come from a man aged 18 to 29 with active or convalescent COVID-19.

The V and J genes are TRBV7-8 and TRBJ2-3; 12 bases are shared with TRBD2. V trimming: 5 bases; J trimming: 3 bases; junction bases outside the gene matches: 9. The length of the CDR3 is 17 residues. Germline CDR1 SGHVS, CDR2 FQNEAQ. The CDR3 region is CASSPEYGLAGTDTQYF. The CDR3, as DNA: TGTGCCAGCAGCCCAGAGTATGGACTAGCGGGAACAGATACGCAGTATTTT.

The chain has TRBV4-2 and TRBJ2-1; the D is unclear. This CDR3 has 15 amino acids. V shed 1 base and J shed 5 bases, with 12 bases lying between them. Per germline, CDR1 LGHNA and CDR2 YNFKEQ. CDR3 DNA sequence: TGTGCCAGCAGCCAAGTCTTACAGATAGACAATGAGCAGTTCTTC. This translates into CASSQVLQIDNEQFF.

CDR3 amino acids: CASSLGAGSSYEQYF. The CDR3 DNA reads TGTGCCAGCAGCTTAGGGGCGGGGAGCTCCTACGAGCAGTACTTC. This chain joins TRBV7-3 and TRBJ2-7; D might be TRBD2 (6 bases). Germline CDR1 reads SGHTA; CDR2 reads FQGTGA. The CDR3 extends over 15 amino acids. The V and J ends lost 2 bases and 0 bases respectively, with 11 bases between them.

The V and J genes are TRBV11-2 and TRBJ2-1, with TRBD2 as a possible D gene (5 bases). Germline CDR1 SGHAT, CDR2 FQNNGV. V was clipped by 4 bases and J by 0 bases, with 16 bases between them. This CDR3 contains 17 residues. The CDR3 nucleotides are TGTGCCAGCAGCTCTAACCCTCAAGGGAGCTCCTACAATGAGCAGTTCTTC. Translating gives CASSSNPQGSSYNEQFF.

This rearrangement joins TRBV29-1 to TRBJ1-1; a weak D match, TRBD1 (6 bases). This CDR3 contains 12 residues. Looked up from germline, CDR1 is SQVTM and CDR2 is ANQGSEA. V lost 7 bases to trimming and J lost 6 bases, with 15 bases between them. CDR3 residues: CSGSPTGPEAFF. In nucleotides, the CDR3 is TGCAGCGGGAGCCCGACAGGTCCTGAAGCTTTCTTT.

The rearrangement joins TRBV28 to TRBJ1-2; 10 bases are shared with TRBD1. J was trimmed by 4 bases and V by 6 bases; bases with no gene match: 2. From germline, CDR1 is MDHEN and CDR2 SYDVKM. The CDR3 length is 13 residues. Here the CDR3 reads CASRRDRGYGYTF. The CDR3 DNA follows: TGTGCCAGCAGACGGGACAGGGGCTATGGCTACACCTTC.

The chain combines TRBV19 with TRBJ2-7, with TRBD2 matching over 11 bases. Trimming removed 6 bases from V and 4 bases from J; junction bases left unmatched: 17. CDR3 length: 18 residues. Looked up from germline, CDR1 is LNHDA and CDR2 is SQIVND (reference sequence). The CDR3 region is CASSLDGTSGPVAYEQYF. The DNA for the CDR3 is TGTGCCAGTAGCCTAGACGGGACTAGCGGACCGGTCGCGTACGAGCAGTACTTC.

The chain employs TRBV3-1 (or the pseudogene TRBV3-2) and TRBJ1-6, with TRBD1 matching over 7 bases. The V segment lost 3 bases and the J segment 9 bases; nucleotides outside the gene matches: 2. The germline CDR1 and CDR2 sequences are LGHDT and YNNKEL (reference sequence). The CDR3 length is 13 residues. CDR3 nucleotide sequence: TGTGCCAGCAGCCAGGGACAGTTTTCACCCCTCCACTTT. Encoded protein: CASSQGQFSPLHF.

V usage is TRBV5-1 and J usage is TRBJ1-2; 12 bases line up with TRBD1. CDR1 and CDR2 (germline): SGHRS, YFSETQ. The CDR3 extends over 15 amino acids. The V segment lost 2 bases and the J segment 4 bases; nucleotides outside the gene matches: 3. CDR3 nucleotide sequence: TGCGCCAGCAGCTTTGGGACAGGGGGCGCCTATGGCTACACCTTC. Translating gives CASSFGTGGAYGYTF.

The V gene is TRBV14, the J gene TRBJ1-2; D is undetermined. The CDR3 consists of 14 residues. With 1 base removed from V and 4 bases from J, the gap between germline ends came to 10 bases. Germline V gene data show CDR1 as SGHDN and CDR2 as FVKESK. The CDR3, as DNA: TGTGCCAGCAGCCAAGTCGCGGGAGTCTATGGCTACACCTTC. It is translated as CASSQVAGVYGYTF.

CDR3 nucleotide sequence: TGCGCCAGCAGCTACCGACTAGCGGGGAGCACAGATACGCAGTATTTT. Translated: CASSYRLAGSTDTQYF. This rearrangement joins TRBV5-1 to TRBJ2-3, with 11 positions matching TRBD2. CDR3 size: 16 residues. CDR1 is SGHRS and CDR2 is YFSETQ in the germline V gene. V gave up 3 bases and J gave up 0 bases; unmatched junction bases: 3.

Of note for this clone: The same CDR3 also results from other DNA sequences found in this sample. As DNA, the CDR3 is TGCGCCAGCAGCTTGGGACAGGGGGCCGATGGCTACACCTTC. As protein: CASSLGQGADGYTF. The V gene is TRBV5-1, the J gene TRBJ1-2; 10 positions match TRBD1. The trim removed 0 bases at V and 6 bases at J, leaving 2 bases unmatched. CDR1 and CDR2 from the germline V gene are SGHRS and YFSETQ. This CDR3 spans 14 amino acids. The full variable domain, completed using reference TRBV5-1 and TRBJ1-2, is KAGVTQTPRYLIKTRGQQVTLSCSPISGHRSVSWYQQTPGQGLQFLFEYFSETQRNKGNFPGRFSGRQFSNSRSEMNVSTLELGDSALYLCASSLGQGADGYTFGSGTRLTVV.

This rearrangement joins TRBV5-4 to TRBJ2-1; weak D call: TRBD2 (6 bases). Germline lookup yields CDR1 SGHNT and CDR2 YYREEE (reference sequence). Trimming took 6 bases from V and 1 from J, leaving 14 bases between them. The CDR3 is 15 amino acids. This chain's CDR3 is CASTHGSGSYNEQFF. CDR3 nucleotides: TGTGCCAGCACCCACGGTAGCGGATCCTACAATGAGCAGTTCTTC.

The chain carries TRBV27 and TRBJ1-5, with 7 bases matching TRBD1. The CDR3 spans 13 residues. V was pared by 8 bases and J by 2 bases, with 3 bases of the junction left unmatched. Germline CDR1 reads MNHEY; CDR2 reads SMNVEV (reference sequence). The CDR3 region has the DNA TGTGCCAGCGGACAGGTTCGCAATCAGCCCCAGCATTTT. Protein sequence: CASGQVRNQPQHF.

This sequence joins TRBV2 and TRBJ2-1; D not resolved. V lost 6 bases, J lost 6 bases, and 18 bases lay in between. The CDR3 has 15 amino acids. Germline CDR1 reads SNHLY; CDR2 reads FYNNEI. Here the CDR3 reads CASSRLSDVSNEQFF. CDR3 bases: TGTGCCAGCAGCCGACTGAGTGATGTCTCCAATGAGCAGTTCTTC.

Remarks on this clone: Other DNA sequences in this sample translate to the same CDR3. The CDR3 DNA reads as TGTGCCAGCAGCTTAGCGGGGGGGGAGACCCAGTACTTC. This gives the protein CASSLAGGETQYF. The chain joins TRBV7-9 to TRBJ2-5, with 7 nucleotides matching TRBD2. Trimming at V came to 0 bases and at J to 5 bases, leaving 0 bases not matched to a gene. The CDR3 sequence is 13 residues long. Germline CDR1 SEHNR, CDR2 FQNEAQ (reference sequence).

The V call is TRBV5-1, the J call TRBJ1-1, with D maybe TRBD1 (6 bases). The CDR3 length is 13 residues. V was clipped by 3 bases and J by 8 bases, with 14 bases between them. CDR1 and CDR2 (germline): SGHRS, YFSETQ. The CDR3 here is CASSWGAGAEAFF. For the CDR3, the DNA is TGCGCCAGCAGCTGGGGGGCGGGAGCCGAAGCTTTCTTT.

This clone was observed once. The CDR3 here is CASGLTTSFHEQYF. As DNA, the CDR3 is TGTGCTAGTGGTTTAACCACTAGTTTCCACGAGCAGTACTTC. The chain joins TRBV12-5 to TRBJ2-7; TRBD2 might be the D (5 bases). V lost 3 bases, J lost 5 bases, and 14 bases lay in between. Germline V gene sequence: CDR1 LGHNT, CDR2 FRNRAP. CDR3 length: 14 amino acids.

The CDR3 loop is CATSDRGGPGNTIYF. The CDR3 DNA reads as TGTGCCACCAGTGATCGCGGAGGACCTGGAAACACCATATATTTT. The rearrangement uses TRBV24-1 and TRBJ1-3; D uncertain. V was trimmed by 3 bases and J by 2 bases, leaving 10 bases between them. The CDR3 runs to 15 residues. The germline gives CDR1 KGHDR, CDR2 SFDVKD.

This clone was counted once. The chain couples TRBV18 to TRBJ2-7; 12 bases are shared with TRBD2. Germline CDR1 is KGHSH and CDR2 is LQKENI. The CDR3 is 18 amino acids. V shed 0 bases, J shed 6 bases, and the junction held 12 bases outside the gene matches. CDR3 residues: CASSPPLGLAGGLPEQYF. DNA of the CDR3: TGTGCCAGCTCACCACCCCTAGGGCTAGCGGGAGGGCTACCCGAGCAGTACTTC.

CDR3 loop: CASRGTGTPNSPLHF. CDR3 nucleotide sequence: TGTGCCAGCAGAGGGACAGGGACGCCCAATTCACCCCTCCACTTT. The gene calls are TRBV6-6 and TRBJ1-6; TRBD1 agrees at 9 bases. Trimming at V came to 6 bases and at J to 7 bases, leaving 7 bases not matched to a gene. The CDR3 has 15 residues. Germline values: CDR1 MNHNY, CDR2 SVGAGI (reference sequence).

The gene calls are TRBV27 and TRBJ2-1; 7 nucleotides line up with TRBD1. The CDR3 runs to 12 residues. Germline V lookup: CDR1 MNHEY, CDR2 SMNVEV (reference sequence). V shed 0 bases and J 15 bases; nucleotides not matched to a gene: 5. CDR3 loop: CASSLSGGSLFF. The CDR3 bases are TGTGCCAGCAGTTTATCAGGGGGCTCCCTGTTCTTC.

J is TRBJ1-2 and V is TRBV9; 7 bases are shared with TRBD1. V lost 3 bases, J lost 8 bases, and 16 bases stayed unmatched. Germline loops: CDR1 SGDLS, CDR2 YYNGEE. This CDR3 is built from 16 residues. CDR3 amino acids: CASSAAPARGKEGYTF. The CDR3 nucleotides are TGTGCCAGCAGCGCCGCCCCCGCCAGGGGGAAAGAGGGCTACACCTTC.

The rearrangement uses TRBV19 and TRBJ2-2, with D hard to call. Deletions cut 3 bases from V and 2 bases from J, with 16 bases between. Germline assignment: CDR1 LNHDA and CDR2 SQIVND (reference sequence). The CDR3 loop spans 17 amino acids. The CDR3 loop is CASSIPHLGSNTGELFF. The CDR3 DNA sequence: TGTGCCAGTAGTATCCCCCACTTGGGCTCCAACACCGGGGAGCTGTTTTTT.

The gene calls are TRBV6-9 and TRBJ1-2, with 12 bases aligning to TRBD1. This CDR3 is 17 amino acids long. Germline CDR1 reads MNHGY; CDR2 reads SVAAGI. V dropped 7 bases and J dropped 4; count of bases not matched to a gene: 13. CDR3 in amino acids: CASKLPGQGAHGYGYTF. The CDR3, as DNA: TGTGCCAGCAAACTTCCGGGACAGGGGGCGCACGGCTATGGCTACACCTTC.

The chain uses TRBV19 and TRBJ1-5; 8 bases are shared with TRBD1. This CDR3 spans 15 amino acids. Germline loops: CDR1 LNHDA, CDR2 SQIVND (reference sequence). J gave up 12 bases and V 4 bases, and 14 bases lay outside the gene matches. In DNA, the CDR3 is TGTGCCAGTAGTAAGACAGGGGCAACCTTCACGGACCAGCATTTT. Translated, it gives CASSKTGATFTDQHF. The full variable domain, rest sourced from reference TRBV19 and TRBJ1-5, is DGGITQSPKYLFRKEGQNVTLSCEQNLNHDAMYWYRQDPGQGLRLIYYSQIVNDFQKGDIAEGYSVSREKKESFPLTVTSAQKNPTAFYLCASSKTGATFTDQHFGDGTRLSIL.

This chain links TRBV19 with TRBJ2-3; D is ambiguous. The CDR3 is 16 amino acids. Per the germline V gene, CDR1 is LNHDA and CDR2 is SQIVND (reference sequence). V was shortened by 4 bases and J by 1 base, with 15 bases between the two germline ends. CDR3 DNA: TGTGCCAGTAGTACCGACACCAACATCCGCACAGATACGCAGTATTTT. This sequence encodes CASSTDTNIRTDTQYF.

The chain employs TRBV29-1 and TRBJ2-2, with 7 positions matching TRBD1. The V gene end was trimmed by 5 bases and the J gene end by 8 bases; junction bases not matched to a gene: 11. CDR3 length: 14 amino acids. Germline CDR1 is SQVTM and CDR2 is ANQGSEA. CDR3 region: CSVHDEGAVGELFF. DNA of the CDR3: TGCAGCGTTCACGACGAGGGGGCCGTGGGGGAGCTGTTTTTT.

The chain links TRBV9 to TRBJ1-2; D is undetermined. Trimming cost V 4 bases and J 4 bases, with 11 bases left between them. CDR3 length: 13 amino acids. Germline lookup yields CDR1 SGDLS and CDR2 YYNGEE. CDR3 nucleotide sequence: TGTGCCAGCAGCCCCCTGGCCCTCTATGGCTACACCTTC. Translation gives CASSPLALYGYTF.

The V and J genes are TRBV6-5 and TRBJ1-6; 8 bases match TRBD1. The CDR3 loop spans 16 amino acids. Trimming cost V 4 bases and J 6 bases; bases outside gene matches: 8. Germline-derived CDR1 and CDR2 are MNHEY and SVGAGI. This CDR3 is CASSSSRGRSNSPLHF. The CDR3 DNA sequence: TGTGCCAGCAGTTCCAGCAGGGGGCGAAGTAATTCACCCCTCCACTTT.

The chain employs TRBV19 and TRBJ2-7, with 11 positions matching TRBD2. Trimming at V came to 5 bases and at J to 3 bases, leaving 6 bases not matched to a gene. In germline, CDR1 is LNHDA, CDR2 SQIVND (reference sequence). There are 15 residues in the CDR3. CDR3 in DNA: TGTGCCAGTAGTGTAGCGGGAGGGTTCTTCTACGAGCAGTACTTC. It is translated as CASSVAGGFFYEQYF.